One sample yielded the 22 T cell receptor beta chains listed below, sequenced in a study of shared clonotypes between healthy human individuals. The assay was immunoSEQ multiplex PCR, and TCRdb's table has in-frame clones only and misses some. The data show over a million clones, with 96% seen just once and over 1% held by the top ten. The sample was naive CD4+ T cells sorted from blood. Noted subset: CD45RA+ positively selected. The receptors were gathered from a man younger than 45 in good health.

The V gene is TRBV2, the J gene TRBJ2-5; possible D gene TRBD1, 5 bases. V was clipped by 6 bases and J by 2 bases, with 10 bases between them. Germline CDR1 SNHLY, CDR2 FYNNEI. CDR3 length: 13 residues. CDR3 nucleotides: TGTGCCAGCAGGGACACCAGACAAGAGACCCAGTACTTC. Translation gives CASRDTRQETQYF.

V usage is TRBV10-3 and J usage is TRBJ2-1, with TRBD1 matching 11 bases. The V segment lost 4 bases and the J segment 0 bases; nucleotides outside the gene matches: 8. Germline CDR1 reads ENHRY; CDR2 reads SYGVKD. The CDR3 has 18 amino acids. The CDR3 bases are TGTGCCATCAGTGTGGGACAGGGGGTAAGGAGCTCCTACAATGAGCAGTTCTTC. This encodes CAISVGQGVRSSYNEQFF.

The chain is built from TRBV28 and TRBJ2-7; D might be TRBD2 (5 bases). CDR1 MDHEN and CDR2 SYDVKM come from the germline V gene. Trimming removed 3 bases at V and 4 bases at J, with 13 bases between. This CDR3 region has 14 residues. In DNA, the CDR3 is TGTGCCAGCAGTTTGATGGGAGCTTGGTACGAGCAGTACTTC. Translated, it gives CASSLMGAWYEQYF.

The V gene is TRBV6-5, the J gene TRBJ1-3; D unresolved. Germline V gene data show CDR1 as MNHEY and CDR2 as SVGAGI. V was cut by 2 bases and J by 0 bases, with 8 bases left in between. There are 15 residues in the CDR3. CDR3 sequence: CASSYGLSSGNTIYF. The CDR3 nucleotides are TGTGCCAGCAGTTACGGACTAAGCTCTGGAAACACCATATATTTT.

The chain links TRBV27 to TRBJ1-1; 8 bases align to TRBD1. The V gene end was trimmed by 7 bases and the J gene end by 2 bases; junction bases not matched to a gene: 9. Germline V lookup: CDR1 MNHEY, CDR2 SMNVEV (reference sequence). CDR3 size: 15 residues. The CDR3 protein is CASIIFAGGNTEAFF. CDR3 DNA: TGTGCCAGCATCATTTTCGCAGGGGGCAACACTGAAGCTTTCTTT.

The chain links TRBV9 to TRBJ2-1, with 11 nucleotides matching TRBD1. V trimming: 4 bases; J trimming: 8 bases; junction bases outside the gene matches: 14. The germline CDR1 and CDR2 sequences are SGDLS and YYNGEE. This CDR3 contains 17 residues. The CDR3: CASSLHRGQGAGDEQFF. The DNA for the CDR3 is TGTGCCAGCAGCTTACATCGCGGACAGGGGGCAGGGGATGAGCAGTTCTTC.

The chain couples TRBV5-4 to TRBJ1-1; D gene uncertain. The CDR3 is 14 residues long. CDR1 and CDR2 (germline): SGHNT, YYREEE (reference sequence). V lost 4 bases and J 4 bases, leaving 14 bases between the germline ends. The CDR3 sequence is CASSPASLVTEAFF. DNA of the CDR3: TGTGCCAGCAGCCCGGCAAGTCTCGTCACTGAAGCTTTCTTT.

The V and J genes are TRBV7-9 and TRBJ2-3; a weak D match, TRBD1 (6 bases). V was shortened by 5 bases and J by 2 bases, with 17 bases between the two germline ends. This CDR3 region has 16 residues. Germline CDR1 SEHNR, CDR2 FQNEAQ (reference sequence). The CDR3 loop reads CASSVTGWGYTDTQYF. CDR3 in DNA: TGTGCCAGCAGCGTAACAGGGTGGGGGTACACAGATACGCAGTATTTT. Using reference TRBV7-9 and TRBJ2-3 for the parts outside the CDR3, the full variable domain is DTGVSQNPRHKITKRGQNVTFRCDPISEHNRLYWYRQTLGQGPEFLTYFQNEAQLEKSRLLSDRFSAERPKGSFSTLEIQRTEQGDSAMYLCASSVTGWGYTDTQYFGPGTRLTVL.

This clone has only one observation. The sample contains more than one DNA sequence encoding this CDR3. V and J are TRBV28 and TRBJ2-5, with 7 positions matching TRBD1. This CDR3 has 13 amino acids. Looked up from germline, CDR1 is MDHEN and CDR2 is SYDVKM. The J segment lost 1 base and the V segment lost 6 bases, leaving 2 bases of the junction unmatched. The CDR3 region is CASSWDSQETQYF. The CDR3 DNA reads as TGTGCCAGCAGCTGGGACAGCCAAGAGACCCAGTACTTC. Using reference TRBV28 and TRBJ2-5 for the parts outside the CDR3, the full variable domain is DVKVTQSSRYLVKRTGEKVFLECVQDMDHENMFWYRQDPGLGLRLIYFSYDVKMKEKGDIPEGYSVSREKKERFSLILESASTNQTSMYLCASSWDSQETQYFGPGTRLLVL.

In this sample, this clone turned up a few times. The sample carries other DNA sequences with the same CDR3. This chain uses TRBV5-1 with TRBJ2-1; TRBD2 matches 7 bases. The CDR3 is 15 residues long. The junction had 3 bases not matched to a gene; V was cut back by 0 bases and J by 3 bases. CDR1 and CDR2 (germline): SGHRS, YFSETQ. This CDR3 is CASSLASSGYNEQFF. Written as DNA, the CDR3 is TGCGCCAGCAGCTTGGCGTCTAGCGGCTACAATGAGCAGTTCTTC.

This chain joins TRBV18 and TRBJ2-1; the D gene is possibly TRBD2 (5 bases). Germline V gives CDR1 KGHSH, CDR2 LQKENI. The V gene lost 2 bases and the J gene lost 3 bases, with 11 bases spanning the gap. This CDR3 spans 15 amino acids. The CDR3 sequence is CASSPISSIYNEQFF. CDR3 sequence (DNA): TGTGCCAGCTCACCAATTTCTAGCATCTACAATGAGCAGTTCTTC.

The CDR3 region has the DNA TGTGCCAGCAGTCCACAAGGGGGCTTAACCTACGAGCAGTACTTC. This codes for CASSPQGGLTYEQYF. J is TRBJ2-7 and V is TRBV28; the match to TRBD1 covers 7 bases. Germline V gene data show CDR1 as MDHEN and CDR2 as SYDVKM. Trimming took 5 bases from V and 2 from J; bases not matched to a gene: 9. This CDR3 contains 15 residues.

V is TRBV10-3 and J is TRBJ1-3, with 9 bases identical to TRBD1. With 0 bases clipped from V and 6 bases from J, the junction kept 12 bases outside the gene matches. The CDR3 is 18 amino acids. The germline gives CDR1 ENHRY, CDR2 SYGVKD. The CDR3 bases are TGTGCCATCAGTGAGTCGACTCGTGGACAGGGGTTCGCAAACACCATATATTTT. Amino acids: CAISESTRGQGFANTIYF.

In DNA form, the CDR3 reads TGTGCCAGCAGTCCGGTTCCAACTAATGAAAAACTGTTTTTT. Amino acids: CASSPVPTNEKLFF. The J gene is TRBJ1-4, the V gene TRBV2; D is uncertain. The CDR3 runs 14 residues. Per germline, CDR1 SNHLY and CDR2 FYNNEI. Trimming took 5 bases from V and 0 from J, leaving 7 bases between them.

The chain combines TRBV6-5 with TRBJ2-4; 7 positions match TRBD1. The V and J ends lost 5 bases and 2 bases, in that order; junction bases with no gene match: 3. The CDR3 is 14 amino acids. The germline CDR1 and CDR2 sequences are MNHEY and SVGAGI. The CDR3 loop reads CASSRTGSKNIQYF. The CDR3 DNA reads TGTGCCAGCAGTCGGACAGGATCCAAAAACATTCAGTACTTC.

V and J are TRBV7-8 and TRBJ2-7; D is possibly TRBD1 (5 bases). V was pared by 8 bases and J by 4 bases, with 27 bases between. CDR1 and CDR2 from the germline V gene are SGHVS and FQNEAQ. CDR3 length: 17 amino acids. This chain's CDR3 is CASGPISTVFPMYEQYF. CDR3 in DNA: TGTGCCAGCGGACCTATCTCGACAGTCTTTCCGATGTACGAGCAGTACTTC.

The J gene is TRBJ2-7, the V gene TRBV7-2; 12 nucleotides align to TRBD2. Trimming removed 5 bases from V and 5 bases from J; junction bases left unmatched: 7. Germline assignment: CDR1 SGHTA and CDR2 FQGNSA. The CDR3 is made up of 15 amino acids. As DNA, the CDR3 is TGTGCCAGCAGCCCCCGACTAGCGGGAGCGGACGAGCAGTACTTC. Translation gives CASSPRLAGADEQYF.

This clone was recorded once. J is TRBJ2-7 and V is TRBV7-6, with D maybe TRBD1 (6 bases). Looked up from germline, CDR1 is SGHVS and CDR2 is FNYEAQ. The CDR3 runs 11 residues. V lost 5 bases, J lost 9 bases, and 11 bases lay in between. This CDR3 reads CASSLQGAQYF. The CDR3 DNA reads TGTGCCAGCAGCCTACAGGGTGCGCAGTACTTC.

This clone was found a few times. The J gene is TRBJ2-2, the V gene TRBV7-9; D unresolved. V gave up 5 bases and J gave up 1 base, with 11 bases separating them. CDR1 SEHNR and CDR2 FQNEAQ come from the germline V gene (reference sequence). The length of the CDR3 is 15 residues. DNA for the CDR3: TGTGCCAGCAGCCGGACCGATGAGAACACCGGGGAGCTGTTTTTT. Its protein product is CASSRTDENTGELFF.

The chain links TRBV15 to TRBJ2-7, with 7 bases matching TRBD1. With 3 bases clipped from V and 1 base from J, the junction kept 9 bases outside the gene matches. Germline V gene sequence: CDR1 LNHNV, CDR2 YYDKDF (reference sequence). CDR3 size: 16 residues. Here the CDR3 reads CATSRTTGTVSYEQYF. The CDR3 region has the DNA TGTGCCACCAGCAGGACGACCGGGACAGTTTCCTACGAGCAGTACTTC.

A word on this clone: This sample includes further DNA sequences coding for the same CDR3. The chain links TRBV28 to TRBJ2-7; 7 bases agree with TRBD1. Trimming cost V 8 bases and J 3 bases; bases outside gene matches: 7. CDR1 MDHEN and CDR2 SYDVKM come from the germline V gene. The CDR3 spans 13 residues. The DNA of the CDR3 is TGTGCCAGCTCACCGGGACAGAGCTACGAGCAGTACTTC. This sequence encodes CASSPGQSYEQYF.

The chain joins TRBV7-5 to TRBJ1-2; TRBD1, the table's D call, was not compared with the DNA. TRBV7-5 is a known pseudogene. The CDR3 has 15 residues. CDR3: CVRSLVARACSGYTF. The CDR3 DNA is TGTGTCAGAAGCTTAGTGGCCAGGGCTTGCAGTGGCTACACCTTC.